A selection of T cell receptor beta chains follows, all from one sample in a study of beta chain features in type 1 diabetes. The table came from immunoSEQ multiplex PCR; TCRdb's copy has only in-frame clones and leaves some out. Of about 340,000 clones listed, around 9.3% were seen once; the top ten hold 0.95% to 1.1%. Source material: central memory CD4+ T cells from blood. The source of these receptors is a man aged 30-40 years with type 1 diabetes. Each CDR3 is given with its conserved first and last residue. A D gene is named only where the DNA matches it firmly. Size is stated for part of the rows, as once, few or many counts, or as a class when the clone is expanded.

J gene	V gene	clone size	D gene	CDR3 DNA	CDR3 protein
TRBJ2-6	TRBV2	NA	NA	TGTGCCAGCAGTGAAACGGGGTCTGGGGCCAACGTCCTGACTTTC	CASSETGSGANVLTF
TRBJ1-6	TRBV6-1	NA	NA	TGTGCCAGCAGTGAAATGGGACCCCCATCACCCCTCCACTTT	CASSEMGPPSPLHF
TRBJ2-4	TRBV28	many	TRBD1	TGTGCCAGCAGTTCGCAGGGGGAAGCCAAAAACATTCAGTACTTC	CASSSQGEAKNIQYF
TRBJ2-7	TRBV7-8	NA	TRBD1	TGTGCCAGCATTGGGGGGACAGGGGCGACCTACGAGCAGTACTTC	CASIGGTGATYEQYF
TRBJ2-5	TRBV20-1	NA	NA	TGCAGTGCTAGCGCCCAAGAGACCCAGTACTTC	CSASAQETQYF
TRBJ2-7	TRBV28	NA	TRBD1	TGTGCCAGCAGTTCGTGGACAGGGTCGTTCGAGCAGTACTTC	CASSSWTGSFEQYF
TRBJ2-3	TRBV4-3	NA	NA	TGCGCCAGCAGCCATGGGACTGTGAGCACAGATACGCAGTATTTT	CASSHGTVSTDTQYF
TRBJ1-1	TRBV7-2	NA	NA	TGTGCCAGCTGCGCGGGTGGGAACACTGAAGCTTTCTTT	CASCAGGNTEAFF
TRBJ1-2	TRBV7-2	few	TRBD1	TGTGCCAGCAGCGTATCAACAGGGGGCAGATCGGCTAACTATGGCTACACCTTC	CASSVSTGGRSANYGYTF
TRBJ2-5	TRBV4-3	NA	TRBD1	TGCGCCAGCAGCTACGGGACAGGGAGAGAGACCCAGTACTTC	CASSYGTGRETQYF
TRBJ2-7	TRBV7-9	NA	TRBD1	TGTGCCAGCAGCCCCGACAGGGGGAAATACGAGCAGTACTTC	CASSPDRGKYEQYF
TRBJ2-3	TRBV7-2	few	NA	TGTGCCAGCAGCCTACCCGCGCTGAAAGCCACAGATACGCAGTATTTT	CASSLPALKATDTQYF
TRBJ2-5	TRBV7-8	few	NA	TGTGCCAGCAGCTTAGGACCGAAAGAGACCCAGTACTTC	CASSLGPKETQYF
TRBJ1-4	TRBV13	NA	NA	TGTGCCAGCAGCGGGCCTAGGACAGATCAGAAAGTAATGAAAATTGTTTTT	CASSGPRTDQKVMKIVF
TRBJ1-1	TRBV20-1	NA	NA	TGCAGTGCCCGGATGGGACATGAAGCTTTCTTT	CSARMGHEAFF
TRBJ2-1	TRBV11-2	NA	NA	TGTGCCAGCAGCTTCGACAGGAACAATGAGCAGTTCTTC	CASSFDRNNEQFF
TRBJ2-1	TRBV11-3	NA	TRBD2	TGTGCCAGCAGCCTGCGACAGGCGGGGGGGAATGAGCAGTTCTTC	CASSLRQAGGNEQFF
TRBJ2-1	TRBV4-1	few	TRBD1	TGCGCCAGCAGCCAGTCCACTCAGGGGGCCCACAATGAGCAGTTCTTC	CASSQSTQGAHNEQFF
TRBJ2-7	TRBV7-9	NA	NA	TGTGCCAGCAGCTTGAGGGGCGGCTACGAGCAGTACTTC	CASSLRGGYEQYF
TRBJ1-1	TRBV29-1	few	NA	TGCAGCGTTTCAAGGGAAATGAACACTGAAGCTTTCTTT	CSVSREMNTEAFF
TRBJ2-6	TRBV5-1	few	NA	TGCGCCAGCAGCTTACGGGCTGAAGAGGGTTCTGGGGCCAACGTCCTGACTTTC	CASSLRAEEGSGANVLTF
TRBJ2-5	TRBV5-4	few	NA	TGTGCCAGCAGTCTTACAGGGTCACAAGAGACCCAGTACTTC	CASSLTGSQETQYF
TRBJ2-7	TRBV7-9	few	NA	TGTGCCAGCAGCTCAGGCAGCTCCTACGAGCAGTACTTC	CASSSGSSYEQYF
TRBJ1-2	TRBV27	NA	NA	TGTGCCAGCAGTTTATCGGCGGGTTCAGCTAACTATGGCTACACCTTC	CASSLSAGSANYGYTF
TRBJ2-7	TRBV4-1	NA	TRBD2	TGCGCCAGCAGCCAAGCGACTACTAGCGGTCTTTACGAGCAGTACTTC	CASSQATTSGLYEQYF
TRBJ2-7	TRBV7-2	few	TRBD1	TGTGCCAGCAGCTTAGCGGGGACAGGGTCCTACGAGCAGTACTTC	CASSLAGTGSYEQYF
TRBJ2-3	TRBV7-9	NA	NA	TGTGCCAGCAGCTTAGGGAGTTCCCCCCATACGCAGTATTTT	CASSLGSSPHTQYF
TRBJ2-3	TRBV19	NA	NA	TGTGCCAGTAGTGACCAGGGGGGCAAGGCAGATACGCAGTATTTT	CASSDQGGKADTQYF
TRBJ2-5	TRBV18	NA	NA	TGTGCCAGCTCATACGTAATGGGCGGGGGCGATGAGACCCAGTACTTC	CASSYVMGGGDETQYF
TRBJ1-1	TRBV29-1	few	NA	TGCAGCGCGTTTAAAACTTTAGTAGACACTGAAGCTTTCTTT	CSAFKTLVDTEAFF